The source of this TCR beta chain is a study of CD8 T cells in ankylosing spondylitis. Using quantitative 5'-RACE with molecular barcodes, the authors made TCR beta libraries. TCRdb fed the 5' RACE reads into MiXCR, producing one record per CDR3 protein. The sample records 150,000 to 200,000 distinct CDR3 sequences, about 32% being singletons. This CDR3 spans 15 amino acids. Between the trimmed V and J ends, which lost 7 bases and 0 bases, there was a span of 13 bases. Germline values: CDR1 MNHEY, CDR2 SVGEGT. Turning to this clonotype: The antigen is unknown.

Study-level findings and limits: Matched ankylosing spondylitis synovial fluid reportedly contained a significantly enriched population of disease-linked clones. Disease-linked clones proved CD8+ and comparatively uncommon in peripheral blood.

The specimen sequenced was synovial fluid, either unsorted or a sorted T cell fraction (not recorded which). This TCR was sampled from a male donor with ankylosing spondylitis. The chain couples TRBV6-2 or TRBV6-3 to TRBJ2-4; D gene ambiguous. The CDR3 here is CASTERKEAKNIQYF. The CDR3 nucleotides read TGTGCCAGCACCGAGAGGAAGGAAGCCAAAAACATTCAGTACTTC.